This entry is about one T cell receptor (beta chain). Its antigen target is currently unknown. Mismatch with germline at one junction end may stem from a read error. These data belong to a study of cytomegalovirus exposure and HLA in healthy donors (dated 2017 in TCRdb). Study-level background: An earlier analysis of some 500 of the donors reported roughly 300 Gb of sequence data and 100 million to 130 million unique TCR beta sequences from roughly 180 million T cells. Across under 500 genotyped donors of the cohort, an average of approximately 220,000 unique TCR beta nucleotide sequences per donor were sequenced, and approximately 19% of those sequences were non-productive. Rather than drawing on any new phenotypic data, the later analysis identified candidate immune exposures from TCR beta sequences and the way those sequences occurred across donors. Because of strong linkage in the cohort, roughly five DR-DQ haplotypes were treated as single units for association and clustering. High-throughput TCR immunosequencing, statistical association of individual TCRs with disease status, and machine learning were combined to predict cytomegalovirus infection status. The T cell repertoires of 666 subjects were profiled by immunosequencing and related to cytomegalovirus serostatus. The aim of the study was to test whether cataloging public T cell receptors could identify signatures of past pathogen exposure. To study patterns of TCR occurrence, a later analysis re-analyzed previously published TCR beta repertoires from 666 donors and added high-resolution HLA genotyping. An early release that covered more than 550 HLA-typed donors contained approximately 300 gigabases of sequencing data and tens of millions of unique TCR sequences. Typing coverage differed by locus: A, B, C, DRB1 and DQB1 were typed in about 629-630 donors, DQA1 in approximately 520, DPA1 in over 600, and DPB1 in 450 to 490. Donor age, sex, ethnicity and CMV serostatus were compiled alongside the repertoire data. Of the roughly 400 genotyped donors, 70% to 90% were placed in the genetic ancestry cluster associated with self-reported Caucasian donors. HLA typing included class I and class II loci at four-digit resolution. Genome-wide SNP genotypes for about three fifths of the roughly 670 donors were used in a later genetic analysis, which treated that subset as a discovery cohort. Besides the first cohort of under 700 subjects, a separate validation cohort made up of some 110 different subjects was used. All discovery cohort repertoires had been generated using a single sequencing platform. In an earlier analysis of 587 of the donors, high-throughput TCR beta sequencing was used to judge whether each TCR beta V gene segment behaved as functional or pseudogenic.

Per the germline V gene, MNHNS is the CDR1 and SASEGT is the CDR2. Counted from cysteine to phenylalanine, this CDR3 has 15 amino acids. Of all the DNA, just the CDR3 is kept, 45 bases in frame from base 1. The protocol used for the library was the immunoSEQ multiplex PCR assay. A mixture of 60 forward primers for TCR Vbeta segments and 13 reverse primers for TCR Jbeta segments was used in the multiplex PCR. A multiplex PCR assay on genomic DNA amplified the CDR3 region of rearranged TCR beta genes. Amplified TCR beta libraries were sequenced as 87-base-pair reads on the Illumina HiSeq System. Per the authors' processing: Across the 600 to 700 repertoires, a later analysis counted approximately 75 million unique TCR beta chains, about 10 million of which were shared by at least two donors. To remove PCR and sequencing errors, raw reads were error-corrected and collapsed into unique sequences using a nearest-neighbor algorithm that merged closely related sequences. V, D and J gene segments were assigned by aligning CDR3 sequences to IMGT reference sequences. For a sequence to be retained, a match of at least six nucleotides was required to both a V gene segment and a J gene segment. Rearrangements were classified as productive when the CDR3 lacked stop codons and remained in frame with V and J, and all other rearrangements were classified as non-productive. Following IMGT convention, CDR3 was defined as the stretch from the second conserved V-encoded cysteine to the conserved J-encoded phenylalanine. The earlier analysis of about 500 of the donors excluded sequences that lacked an unambiguous match to a single V gene segment. In an earlier analysis of around 590 of the donors, a V segment was called functional when productive rearrangements were above 56.7%, and segregating when the standard deviation between donors exceeded 5%. To diagnose cytomegalovirus status from the catalog of TCR beta chain sequences, a statistical classification framework was built. In a later analysis, V and J genes were assigned by comparing TCR nucleotide sequences against IMGT/GENE-DB human TR gene sequences. In a later analysis, CDR3 sequences and most-parsimonious VDJ recombination scenarios were assigned using the TCRdist pipeline. A later analysis defined each TCR beta chain by its CDR3 amino acid sequence plus V-gene family, and excluded reads lacking a unique V-gene family. As a way to deal with suspected cross-contamination and a sequencing artifact, a later analysis dropped approximately 570 nucleotide sequences that were highly shared and had low generation probability. For each public chain, a later analysis derived a clonal expansion index from normalized ranks of inferred template counts within each repertoire. A later analysis computed generation probabilities with a VDJ recombination model fitted to out-of-frame rearrangements, and checked the results against IGoR. A later analysis scored TCR-TCR, TCR-HLA and TCR-CMV co-occurrence with hypergeometric tests, applying a repertoire-size bias correction to TCR pairs. False discovery rates were estimated in a later analysis by permuting HLA or CMV assignments 20 times. In a later analysis, co-occurring TCRs were grouped with DBSCAN, and TCRdist sequence similarity was added when clustering was performed within HLA-allele-positive subsets. Repertoires with fewer than 30,000 or more than 120,000 public chains were left out of co-occurrence clustering, as were about 5 repertoires with anomalous nucleotide sharing. TCRdb provides this immuneACCESS table in a form limited to in-frame rearrangements. Some clones are lacking; in checked studies, under half of them reflect an unresolved V gene, and why the rest are absent is not known. That table furnishes V, J and clone size, whereas the DNA furnished D and trimming. The sample records 30,000 to 45,000 clones, around 49% of which are singletons. The ten largest clones take up less than 7% of the sample.

The cohort consisted of 600 to 750 healthy bone marrow donors. At the time of sampling, every cohort member was nominally healthy, though immune exposures that went unrecorded were likely present. The donor was CMV seropositive and belonged to the group of 250 to 300 seropositive cohort members. A peripheral blood sample was provided by each donor, and peripheral blood mononuclear cells were used for TCR beta sequencing. Genomic DNA was extracted from the blood cell samples with the Qiagen DNeasy Blood Extraction Kit. The paper's findings and limits, for the study overall: Most TCR sequences were seen in very few donors, while some public TCRs were found in many individuals. The authors suggested that the approach could potentially be generalized to other disease states and immunological phenotypes. A later analysis found that TCR association rates varied across HLA loci, with DRB1 alleles showing the most associated TCRs and HLA-C alleles the fewest. In a later genetic analysis, fewer N-insertions in productive TCRs were reported among donors in an Asian-associated ancestry cluster than the roughly 670-donor mean. A later analysis found that most CMV-associated TCR beta chains appeared HLA-restricted, with HLA associations seemingly driven largely by CMV exposure. The 87-base-pair reads could not distinguish some IMGT-functional V segments, including TRBV6-2 and TRBV6-3, so those segments were excluded. Because some donors lacked HLA typing at each locus, the association tests relied only on the typed subset. A further reported finding was that TCR beta sequences accurately predicted the HLA-A and HLA-B alleles for most subjects in the first cohort. Some 15 rarely observed V segments, including chromosome 9 orphons, were excluded from the earlier analysis of a few hundred of the donors because counts were too low. V-gene and J-gene trimming of TCR beta chains was associated with a missense DCLRE1C variant in a later genetic analysis, and the association was replicated in an independent cohort. Strong co-occurrence of HLA alleles, especially DR and DQ, made assigning TCR associations to individual alleles difficult. Cytomegalovirus status was reported to be diagnosed by the classifier with high specificity and sensitivity in both the original and validation cohorts. Immune exposure information for the cohort was limited to CMV serostatus. In a later analysis, HLA-associated TCR beta chains showed more clonal expansion and lower generation probabilities than non-associated chains that were equally common. An earlier analysis of several hundred of the donors showed that most TCR beta V segments appeared in productive rearrangements either about 87% or about 30% of the time, which broadly matched IMGT annotations. In the study, some 180 TCR beta chains were listed as associated with cytomegalovirus. Roughly uniform sequencing depth across donors was assumed in presence/absence analyses, although this assumption may not hold. In vitro tests confirmed that a few of the cytomegalovirus-associated TCR beta chains recognize cytomegalovirus antigens. In a later analysis, about 16,000 TCR beta sequences were associated with specific HLA alleles at a false discovery rate of 0.05. A cluster of highly shared sequence variants was judged likely to be a technical artifact of the sequencing pipeline. Correlated functional status among segregating V segments might reflect linkage disequilibrium, but an unknown experimental factor could not be ruled out. According to a later analysis, parvovirus B19, influenza, CMV and Epstein-Barr virus appeared linked to several top co-occurrence clusters. Only TCR beta chains were sequenced in this cohort, and the absence of alpha or paired-chain data limited detectable features.

The V and J segments used are TRBV6-1 and TRBJ2-6; TRBD1 matches 8 bases in the middle. The sequenced material came from PBMCs. The sequence was collected from a woman between 40 and 50 years old in good health and CMV-seropositive. In nucleotide form, the sequence is TGTGCCGGCAGTGAGGACAGGGTCTTTGCCAACGTCCTGACTTTC. This is translated as CAGSEDRVFANVLTF.